These 19 T cell receptor beta chains were sequenced from one sample in a study of technical replicates of blood from several donors. The repertoire was sequenced with immunoSEQ multiplex PCR; TCRdb's copy has only in-frame clones and lacks some. This sample yields nearly 80,000 clones, of which 85% to 95% are seen a single time; around 0.4% belongs to the top ten. The sample consisted of T cells isolated from PBMCs. The source is a human donor in good health.

The CDR3 DNA is TGTGCCAGCAGCCGGACAGGTGAAGCTTTCTTT. Its protein product is CASSRTGEAFF. The J gene is TRBJ1-1, the V gene TRBV7-7, with 7 bases that match TRBD1. The CDR3 totals 11 residues. V was clipped by 5 bases and J by 7 bases; unmatched bases: 1. Germline V gene lookup returns CDR1 SSHAT and CDR2 FNYEAQ (reference sequence).

The chain employs TRBV18 and TRBJ1-2; D uncertain. With 6 bases removed from V and 6 bases from J, the gap between germline ends came to 14 bases. In germline, CDR1 is KGHSH, CDR2 LQKENI. This CDR3 has 13 residues. The CDR3, as DNA: TGTGCCAGCTCGCCAGGCTACAGAGATGGCTACACCTTC. Translation: CASSPGYRDGYTF. Together with reference TRBV18 and TRBJ1-2, the CDR3 gives the full variable domain: NAGVMQNPRHLVRRRGQEARLRCSPMKGHSHVYWYRQLPEEGLKFMVYLQKENIIDESGMPKERFSAEFPKEGPSILRIQQVVRGDSAAYFCASSPGYRDGYTFGSGTRLTVV.

The CDR3 sequence is CASSASGPAYNEQFF. The CDR3 DNA sequence: TGTGCCAGCAGCGCTAGCGGACCTGCCTACAATGAGCAGTTCTTC. The chain links TRBV9 to TRBJ2-1; TRBD2 aligns across 7 bases. The CDR3 loop spans 15 amino acids. CDR1 and CDR2 (germline): SGDLS, YYNGEE. J was trimmed by 2 bases and V by 3 bases; bases with no gene match: 5.

This clone was counted at least ten times. The genes are TRBV30 and TRBJ2-4; D call uncertain. In germline, CDR1 is GTSNPN, CDR2 SVGIG (reference sequence). The CDR3 sequence is 14 residues long. V was pared by 0 bases and J by 0 bases, with 6 bases between. CDR3 protein: CAWSVTLAKNIQYF. The CDR3 nucleotides are TGTGCCTGGAGTGTTACTCTAGCCAAAAACATTCAGTACTTC.

The chain couples TRBV9 to TRBJ2-3; no clear D gene. Looked up from germline, CDR1 is SGDLS and CDR2 is YYNGEE. V dropped 0 bases and J dropped 1 base, with 3 bases sitting between them. The CDR3 has 13 amino acids. The CDR3 nucleotides are TGTGCCAGCAGCGTAGCGGGCACAGATACGCAGTATTTT. Encoded protein: CASSVAGTDTQYF.

This clone occurred once. The rearrangement uses TRBV30 and TRBJ2-7; 7 nucleotides match TRBD2. The CDR3 loop spans 14 amino acids. Per the germline V gene, CDR1 is GTSNPN and CDR2 is SVGIG (reference sequence). V was clipped by 5 bases and J by 9 bases; unmatched bases: 16. CDR3: CAWGRDGRVWGQYF. Here the CDR3 DNA reads TGTGCCTGGGGGAGGGATGGAAGGGTCTGGGGGCAGTACTTC.

The rearrangement uses TRBV19 and TRBJ1-5, with 7 nucleotides matching TRBD1. The CDR3 is 15 amino acids. Germline V gene lookup returns CDR1 LNHDA and CDR2 SQIVND (reference sequence). Unmatched junction bases numbered 2, after V lost 3 bases and J lost 0 bases. The CDR3: CASSMTGYSNQPQHF. Written as DNA, the CDR3 is TGTGCCAGTAGTATGACAGGGTATAGCAATCAGCCCCAGCATTTT. The full variable domain, in which reference TRBV19 and TRBJ1-5 provide the parts outside the CDR3, is DGGITQSPKYLFRKEGQNVTLSCEQNLNHDAMYWYRQDPGQGLRLIYYSQIVNDFQKGDIAEGYSVSREKKESFPLTVTSAQKNPTAFYLCASSMTGYSNQPQHFGDGTRLSIL.

This clone is a singleton in its sample. This chain links TRBV19 with TRBJ1-5; D unresolved. Trimming removed 3 bases at V and 3 bases at J, with 9 bases between. CDR1 and CDR2 from the germline V gene are LNHDA and SQIVND (reference sequence). The CDR3 runs 14 residues. The CDR3 DNA sequence: TGTGCCAGTAGTATCCGAGGTCCCAATCAGCCCCAGCATTTT. As protein: CASSIRGPNQPQHF.

The chain employs TRBV12-5 and TRBJ2-3, with D uncertain. This CDR3 is built from 14 residues. CDR1 LGHNT and CDR2 FRNRAP come from the germline V gene. Trimming left V 5 bases short and J 1 base short, with 10 bases between. CDR3 sequence reads: CASGLSSGTDTQYF. Here the CDR3 DNA reads TGTGCTAGTGGTCTTTCCTCAGGCACAGATACGCAGTATTTT.

This clone was observed once. In nucleotides, the CDR3 is TGTGCCAGCAGGGTACTAGGCTACGAGCAGTACTTC. Its protein product is CASRVLGYEQYF. The chain joins TRBV28 to TRBJ2-7; TRBD2 might be the D (5 bases). Trimming left V 6 bases short and J 3 bases short, with 9 bases between. Germline V lookup: CDR1 MDHEN, CDR2 SYDVKM. The CDR3 is 12 residues long.

The V call is TRBV10-3, the J call TRBJ1-1; 7 positions agree with TRBD1. Trimming removed 10 bases from V and 1 base from J; junction bases left unmatched: 6. Per the germline V gene, CDR1 is ENHRY and CDR2 is SYGVKD. This CDR3 is built from 13 residues. CDR3 sequence reads: CATRTGQNTEAFF. The DNA for the CDR3 is TGTGCCACCCGGACAGGCCAGAACACTGAAGCTTTCTTT.

V and J are TRBV28 and TRBJ1-1; 8 bases are a match to TRBD1. Trimming cost V 5 bases and J 11 bases; bases outside gene matches: 10. The CDR3 totals 13 residues. CDR1 and CDR2 (germline): MDHEN, SYDVKM. The CDR3 region is CASSHGTGPRAFF. The CDR3 DNA sequence: TGTGCCAGCAGTCACGGGACAGGCCCGAGGGCTTTCTTT.

This clone was detected only once. The V gene is TRBV4-1, the J gene TRBJ2-6; D is uncertain. The CDR3 runs 15 residues. Trimming shortened V by 1 base and J by 3 bases, and 7 bases separated the two germline ends. Germline V CDR1 and CDR2: MGHRA, YSYEKL. This chain's CDR3 is CASSQALSGANVLTF. In DNA form, the CDR3 reads TGCGCCAGCAGCCAAGCACTAAGTGGGGCCAACGTCCTGACTTTC.

The V and J genes are TRBV7-9 and TRBJ2-7; the D gene is possibly TRBD1 (6 bases). This CDR3 comprises 14 residues. The germline V gene has CDR1 SEHNR and CDR2 FQNEAQ (reference sequence). V was clipped by 3 bases and J by 1 base, with 10 bases between them. This CDR3 is CASSFLRGSYEQYF. The CDR3 nucleotides are TGTGCCAGCAGCTTTCTCAGGGGATCCTACGAGCAGTACTTC.

This chain links TRBV14 with TRBJ1-1, with 10 bases identical to TRBD1. The CDR3 extends over 13 amino acids. V trimming: 4 bases; J trimming: 8 bases; junction bases outside the gene matches: 4. Germline CDR1 SGHDN, CDR2 FVKESK. CDR3 sequence: CASSLTGGGEAFF. The CDR3 DNA is TGTGCCAGCAGCCTGACAGGGGGCGGAGAAGCTTTCTTT.

The V and J genes are TRBV19 and TRBJ1-1; 9 bases are a match to TRBD1. J lost 11 bases, V lost 7 bases, and 5 bases had no gene match. Germline V gives CDR1 LNHDA, CDR2 SQIVND (reference sequence). This CDR3 contains 11 residues. The CDR3 loop reads CASTRTGDAFF. CDR3 nucleotides: TGTGCCAGTACCCGGACAGGGGATGCTTTCTTT.

The rearrangement uses TRBV4-2 and TRBJ2-7; possible D gene TRBD1, 5 bases. This CDR3 region has 13 residues. From germline, CDR1 is LGHNA and CDR2 YNFKEQ. The V end lost 4 bases, the J end lost 3 bases, and 10 bases lay between the germline ends. CDR3 DNA sequence: TGTGCCAGCAGCCTCAAGGGGTACTACGAGCAGTACTTC. It is translated as CASSLKGYYEQYF.

This chain's CDR3 is CASSGTGTEAFF. CDR3 in DNA: TGTGCCAGCAGCGGGACAGGGACTGAAGCTTTCTTT. This sequence joins TRBV6-5 and TRBJ1-1; 9 nucleotides match TRBD1. The CDR3 extends over 12 amino acids. With 6 bases clipped from V and 5 bases from J, the junction kept 1 base outside the gene matches. Germline V lookup: CDR1 MNHEY, CDR2 SVGAGI.

The chain has TRBV19 and TRBJ1-1; D gene ambiguous. The CDR3 has 15 residues. The V gene lost 3 bases and the J gene lost 0 bases, with 11 bases spanning the gap. Looked up from germline, CDR1 is LNHDA and CDR2 is SQIVND (reference sequence). CDR3 loop: CASSIMGDLNTEAFF. The CDR3, as DNA: TGTGCCAGTAGTATCATGGGCGACCTGAACACTGAAGCTTTCTTT.